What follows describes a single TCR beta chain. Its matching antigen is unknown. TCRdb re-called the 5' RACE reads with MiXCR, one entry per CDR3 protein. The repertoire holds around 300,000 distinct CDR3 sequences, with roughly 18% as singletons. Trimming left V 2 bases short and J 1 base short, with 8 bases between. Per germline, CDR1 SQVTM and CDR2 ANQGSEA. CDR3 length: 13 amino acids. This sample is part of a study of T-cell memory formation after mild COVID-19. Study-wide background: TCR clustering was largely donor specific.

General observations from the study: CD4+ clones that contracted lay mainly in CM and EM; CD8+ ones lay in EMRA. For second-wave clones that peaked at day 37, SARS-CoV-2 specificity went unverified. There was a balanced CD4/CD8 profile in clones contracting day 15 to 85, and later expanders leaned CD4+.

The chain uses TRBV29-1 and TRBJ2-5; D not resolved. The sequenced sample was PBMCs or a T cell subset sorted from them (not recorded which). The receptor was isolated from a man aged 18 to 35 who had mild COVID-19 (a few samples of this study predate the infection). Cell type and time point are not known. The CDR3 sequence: CSVEHGFQETQYF. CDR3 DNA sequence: TGCAGCGTTGAACATGGATTCCAAGAGACCCAGTACTTC.